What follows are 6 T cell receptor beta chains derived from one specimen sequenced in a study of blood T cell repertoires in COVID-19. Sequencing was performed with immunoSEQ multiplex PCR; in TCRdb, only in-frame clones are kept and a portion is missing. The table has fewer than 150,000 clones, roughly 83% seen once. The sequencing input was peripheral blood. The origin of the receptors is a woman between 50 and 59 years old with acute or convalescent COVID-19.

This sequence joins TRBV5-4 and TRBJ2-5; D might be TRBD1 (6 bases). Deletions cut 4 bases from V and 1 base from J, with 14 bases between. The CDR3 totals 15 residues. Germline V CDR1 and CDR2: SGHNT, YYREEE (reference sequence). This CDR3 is CASSRQAGGQETQYF. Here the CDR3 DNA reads TGTGCCAGCAGCCGACAGGCCGGTGGCCAAGAGACCCAGTACTTC.

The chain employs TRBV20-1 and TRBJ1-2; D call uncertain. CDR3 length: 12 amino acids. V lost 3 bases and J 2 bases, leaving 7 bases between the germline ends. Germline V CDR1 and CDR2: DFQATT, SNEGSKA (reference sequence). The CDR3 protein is CSASAGNYGYTF. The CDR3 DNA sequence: TGCAGTGCTAGTGCGGGGAACTATGGCTACACCTTC.

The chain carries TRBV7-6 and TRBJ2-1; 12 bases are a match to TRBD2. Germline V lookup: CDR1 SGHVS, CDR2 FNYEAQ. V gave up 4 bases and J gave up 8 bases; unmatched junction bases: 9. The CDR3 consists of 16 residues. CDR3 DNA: TGTGCCAGCAGCTCGCCCGGACTAGCGGGGTCGGATGAGCAGTTCTTC. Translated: CASSSPGLAGSDEQFF.

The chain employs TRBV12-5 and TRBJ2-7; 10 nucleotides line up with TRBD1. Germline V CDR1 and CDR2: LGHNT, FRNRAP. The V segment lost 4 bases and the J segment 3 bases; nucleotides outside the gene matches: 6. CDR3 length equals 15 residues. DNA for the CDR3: TGTGCTAGTGGTTCTGGACAGGGGGAAGGCTACGAGCAGTACTTC. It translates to CASGSGQGEGYEQYF.

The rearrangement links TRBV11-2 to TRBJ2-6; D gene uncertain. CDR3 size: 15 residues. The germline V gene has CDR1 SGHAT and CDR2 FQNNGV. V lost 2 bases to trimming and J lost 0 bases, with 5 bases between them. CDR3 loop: CASSLQVSGANVLTF. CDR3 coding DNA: TGTGCCAGCAGCTTACAGGTCTCTGGGGCCAACGTCCTGACTTTC.

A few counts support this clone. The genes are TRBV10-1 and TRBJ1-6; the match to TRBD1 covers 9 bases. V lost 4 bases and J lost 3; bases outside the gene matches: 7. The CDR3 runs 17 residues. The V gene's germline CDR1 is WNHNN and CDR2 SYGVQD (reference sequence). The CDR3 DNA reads TGCGCCAGCAGTGTCCCGGGACAGGGCGTCTATAATTCACCCCTCCACTTT. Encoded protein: CASSVPGQGVYNSPLHF.